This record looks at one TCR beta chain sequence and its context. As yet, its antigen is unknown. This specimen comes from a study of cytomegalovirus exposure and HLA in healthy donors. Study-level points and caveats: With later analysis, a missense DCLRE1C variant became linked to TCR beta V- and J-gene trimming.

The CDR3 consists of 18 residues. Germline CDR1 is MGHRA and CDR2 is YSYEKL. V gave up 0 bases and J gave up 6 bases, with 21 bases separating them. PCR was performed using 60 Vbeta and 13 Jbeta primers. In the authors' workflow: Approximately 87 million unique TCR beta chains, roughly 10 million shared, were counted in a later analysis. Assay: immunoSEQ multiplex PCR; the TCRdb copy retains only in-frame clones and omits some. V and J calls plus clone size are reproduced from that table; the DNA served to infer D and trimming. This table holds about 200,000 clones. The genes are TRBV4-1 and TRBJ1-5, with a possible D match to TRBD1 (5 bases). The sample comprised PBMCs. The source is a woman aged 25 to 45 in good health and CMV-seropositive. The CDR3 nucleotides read TGCGCCAGCAGCCAAGATCAGTGGAAGGGGCGGGGTGGTCAGCCCCAGCATTTT. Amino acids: CASSQDQWKGRGGQPQHF.